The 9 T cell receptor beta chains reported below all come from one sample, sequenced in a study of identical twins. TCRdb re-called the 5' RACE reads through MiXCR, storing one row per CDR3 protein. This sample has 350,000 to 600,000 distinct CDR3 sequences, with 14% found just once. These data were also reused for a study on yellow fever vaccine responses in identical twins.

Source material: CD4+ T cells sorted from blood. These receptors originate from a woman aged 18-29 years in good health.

This chain's CDR3 is CSAWGGETTDTQYF. CDR3 bases: TGCAGTGCTTGGGGGGGGGAGACCACAGATACGCAGTATTTT. The chain uses TRBV20-1 and TRBJ2-3, with 7 bases fitting TRBD2. Losses at the gene ends were 5 bases for V and 2 bases for J; bases not matched to a gene: 7. Germline CDR1 reads DFQATT; CDR2 reads SNEGSKA (reference sequence). The CDR3 totals 14 residues.

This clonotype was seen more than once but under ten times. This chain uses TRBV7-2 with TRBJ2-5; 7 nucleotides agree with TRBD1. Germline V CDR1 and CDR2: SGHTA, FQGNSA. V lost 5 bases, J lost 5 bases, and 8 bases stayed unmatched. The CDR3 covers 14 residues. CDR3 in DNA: TGTGCCAGCAGCCTACAGGGGAATTGGGAGACCCAGTACTTC. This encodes CASSLQGNWETQYF.

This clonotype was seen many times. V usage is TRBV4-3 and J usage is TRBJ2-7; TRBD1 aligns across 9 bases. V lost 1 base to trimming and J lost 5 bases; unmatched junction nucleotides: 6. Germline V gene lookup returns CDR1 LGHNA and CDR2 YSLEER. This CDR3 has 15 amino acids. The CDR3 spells CASSQARTGVHEQYF. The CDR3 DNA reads TGCGCCAGCAGCCAAGCCCGGACAGGGGTCCACGAGCAGTACTTC.

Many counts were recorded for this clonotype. The CDR3 nucleotides read TGTGCCAGCAGCTCCAGGGGTTACGAGCAGTACTTC. This gives the protein CASSSRGYEQYF. V usage is TRBV7-9 and J usage is TRBJ2-7, with a possible D match to TRBD1 (6 bases). Germline CDR1 SEHNR, CDR2 FQNEAQ (reference sequence). This CDR3 spans 12 amino acids. Trimming removed 4 bases at V and 4 bases at J, with 8 bases between.

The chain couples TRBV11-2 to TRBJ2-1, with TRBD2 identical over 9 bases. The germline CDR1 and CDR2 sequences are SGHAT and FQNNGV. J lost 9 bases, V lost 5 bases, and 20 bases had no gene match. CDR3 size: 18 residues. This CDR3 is CASSPAPKTGTSKLEQFF. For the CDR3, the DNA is TGTGCCAGCAGCCCCGCTCCCAAAACCGGGACTAGCAAGCTTGAGCAGTTCTTC.

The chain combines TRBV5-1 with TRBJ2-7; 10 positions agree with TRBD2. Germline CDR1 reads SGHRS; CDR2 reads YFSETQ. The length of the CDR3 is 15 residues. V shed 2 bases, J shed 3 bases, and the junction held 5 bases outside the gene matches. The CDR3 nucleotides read TGCGCCAGCAGCTTTCGCGGGACTAGCGACTACGAGCAGTACTTC. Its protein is CASSFRGTSDYEQYF.

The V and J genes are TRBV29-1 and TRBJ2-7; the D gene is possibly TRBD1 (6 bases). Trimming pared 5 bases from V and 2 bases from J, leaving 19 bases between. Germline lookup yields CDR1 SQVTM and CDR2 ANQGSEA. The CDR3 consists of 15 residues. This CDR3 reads CSVSGTTGPTYEQYF. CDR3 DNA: TGCAGCGTTTCCGGGACAACCGGCCCAACCTACGAGCAGTACTTC.

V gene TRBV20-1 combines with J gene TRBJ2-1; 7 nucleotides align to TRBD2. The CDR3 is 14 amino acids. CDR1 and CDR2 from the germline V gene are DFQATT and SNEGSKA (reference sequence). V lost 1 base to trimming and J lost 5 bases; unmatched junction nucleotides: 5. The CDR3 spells CSARANAGDNEQFF. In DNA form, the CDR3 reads TGCAGTGCTAGAGCAAACGCGGGAGACAATGAGCAGTTCTTC.

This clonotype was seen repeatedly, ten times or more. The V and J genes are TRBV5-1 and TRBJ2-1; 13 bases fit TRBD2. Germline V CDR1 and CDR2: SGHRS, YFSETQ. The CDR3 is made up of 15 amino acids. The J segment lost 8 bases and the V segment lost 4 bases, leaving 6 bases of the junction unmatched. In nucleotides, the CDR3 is TGCGCCAGCAGCCCCACTAGCGGGGGGGCGTATGAGCAGTTCTTC. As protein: CASSPTSGGAYEQFF. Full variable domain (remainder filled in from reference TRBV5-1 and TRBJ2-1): KAGVTQTPRYLIKTRGQQVTLSCSPISGHRSVSWYQQTPGQGLQFLFEYFSETQRNKGNFPGRFSGRQFSNSRSEMNVSTLELGDSALYLCASSPTSGGAYEQFFGPGTRLTVL.